This TCR beta chain was captured in a study of blood T cell repertoires in COVID-19. As handled by the study authors: Amplification of reference gene primers was used by the study to estimate nucleated cell counts. Only in-frame clones appear in the TCRdb table, and some are missing; sequencing was by immunoSEQ multiplex PCR. V, J and clone size were drawn from that table, and D and trimming were deduced from the DNA. This repertoire shows about 260,000 clones, around 90% found once; its top ten account for roughly 2%. The ends were cut back, 4 bases at V and 4 bases at J, with 17 bases in the middle. CDR3 length equals 16 residues. The germline V gene has CDR1 LGHNA and CDR2 YNFKEQ.

The J gene is TRBJ2-1, the V gene TRBV4-2, with D possibly being TRBD2 (5 bases). The specimen sequenced was peripheral blood. This receptor was identified in a woman aged 45-60 years who had recovered from COVID-19. CDR3 sequence: CASSRDGERGYNEQFF. The CDR3 nucleotides are TGTGCCAGCAGCCGCGACGGGGAACGGGGATACAATGAGCAGTTCTTC.